This entry lists 16 T cell receptor beta chains sequenced from one sample in a study of prognosis after radiotherapy for stage I lung cancer. Two rounds of multiplex PCR amplified TCR beta CDR3 from genomic DNA. The use of primers specific to each TRBV and TRBJ gene characterized first-round PCR. TCRdb fed the multiplex PCR reads into MiXCR, producing one record per CDR3 protein. The table includes around 18,000 distinct CDR3 sequences, around 29% detected once. Material: PBMCs, obtained before or after stereotactic body radiation therapy (not recorded which). These receptor sequences come from a donor aged 50 or older with non-small cell lung cancer.

By sample share, this clonotype is medium-sized. The chain uses TRBV27 and TRBJ2-1, with 16 positions matching TRBD2. The V gene's germline CDR1 is MNHEY and CDR2 SMNVEV (reference sequence). V lost 5 bases, J lost 4 bases, and 8 bases stayed unmatched. CDR3 length equals 18 residues. The CDR3 sequence: CASSGTSGRAQLYNEQFF. DNA for the CDR3: TGTGCCAGCAGTGGGACTAGCGGGAGGGCACAGTTATACAATGAGCAGTTCTTC.

The chain carries TRBV25-1 and TRBJ1-3; TRBD1 matches at 8 bases. This CDR3 has 17 amino acids. Germline CDR1 reads MGHDK; CDR2 reads SYGVNS. Trimming at V came to 1 base and at J to 0 bases, leaving 5 bases not matched to a gene. CDR3 sequence reads: CASSELGQGGSGNTIYF. CDR3 nucleotide sequence: TGTGCCAGCAGTGAATTAGGACAGGGTGGCTCTGGAAACACCATATATTTT. Together with reference TRBV25-1 and TRBJ1-3, the CDR3 gives the full variable domain: EADIYQTPRYLVIGTGKKITLECSQTMGHDKMYWYQQDPGMELHLIHYSYGVNSTEKGDLSSESTVSRIRTEHFPLTLESARPSHTSQYLCASSELGQGGSGNTIYFGEGSWLTVV.

Ten or more counts support this clonotype. The J gene is TRBJ2-6, the V gene TRBV4-1; TRBD2 matches at 9 bases. The CDR3 runs to 17 residues. The V and J ends lost 1 base and 4 bases, in that order; junction bases with no gene match: 5. Germline CDR1 and CDR2: MGHRA and YSYEKL. The CDR3: CASSQGGRAAGANVLTF. The CDR3 DNA follows: TGCGCCAGCAGCCAAGGCGGGAGGGCGGCCGGGGCCAACGTCCTGACTTTC.

V is TRBV28 and J is TRBJ1-5; D remains unclear. V lost 2 bases to trimming and J lost 0 bases, with 14 bases between them. CDR3 length: 17 residues. The germline gives CDR1 MDHEN, CDR2 SYDVKM. CDR3: CASSLGITVYSNQPQHF. For the CDR3, the DNA is TGTGCCAGCAGTTTAGGGATAACAGTGTATAGCAATCAGCCCCAGCATTTT.

This clonotype was counted at least ten times. The chain employs TRBV6-1 and TRBJ2-3, with 7 bases identical to TRBD2. CDR3 size: 16 residues. The germline V gene has CDR1 MNHNS and CDR2 SASEGT. Losses at the gene ends were 5 bases for V and 0 bases for J; bases not matched to a gene: 8. The CDR3 DNA reads TGTGCCAGCAGTCCCCGGGGAGGGAGGAGCACAGATACGCAGTATTTT. This translates into CASSPRGGRSTDTQYF.

This clonotype was picked up many times. In DNA, the CDR3 is TGCGCCAGCCGCCTCTCCGGGGGGCGATCCTACGAGCAGTACTTC. This gives the protein CASRLSGGRSYEQYF. This chain links TRBV5-1 with TRBJ2-7; maybe TRBD2 (7 bases). CDR3 size: 15 residues. V lost 7 bases, J lost 1 base, and 18 bases lay in between. Germline CDR1 SGHRS, CDR2 YFSETQ.

Comment on this clonotype: This sequence may be a read error, since a much larger clone differs from it by one base. Lacking the conserved final phenylalanine or tryptophan, this CDR3 likely reflects a read error. The CDR3 here is CASSATSVAEQYS. The CDR3 DNA reads TGTGCCAGCAGCGCTACTAGCGTAGCGGAGCAGTACTCC. The chain carries TRBV7-2 and TRBJ2-7, with 7 bases fitting TRBD2. The V gene's germline CDR1 is SGHTA and CDR2 FQGNSA. Losses at the gene ends were 5 bases for V and 7 bases for J; bases not matched to a gene: 8. This CDR3 region has 13 residues.

As regards this clonotype: It is likely a read error: a sequence one base away is far more abundant. The rearrangement uses TRBV7-9 and TRBJ2-2; D is perhaps TRBD2 (6 bases). CDR1 is SEHNR and CDR2 is FQNEAQ in the germline V gene (reference sequence). With 3 bases removed from V and 4 bases from J, the gap between germline ends came to 12 bases. This CDR3 region has 15 residues. CDR3 bases: TGTGCCAGCAGCTTTTGCGGGGCCCGCACCGGGGAGCTGTTTTTT. Translated: CASSFCGARTGELFF.

This clonotype was seen many times. The rearrangement joins TRBV18 to TRBJ2-2; maybe TRBD1 (6 bases). V gave up 4 bases and J gave up 1 base, with 13 bases separating them. There are 16 residues in the CDR3. Germline V gene lookup returns CDR1 KGHSH and CDR2 LQKENI. CDR3 DNA sequence: TGTGCCAGCTCACTGGGCCCGGGACAGAACACCGGGGAGCTGTTTTTT. Translated: CASSLGPGQNTGELFF.

As to this clonotype: A read error is likely, as this CDR3 ends without the conserved phenylalanine or tryptophan. This chain joins TRBV19 and TRBJ2-3, with a tentative D call TRBD1 (5 bases). CDR1 and CDR2 from the germline V gene are LNHDA and SQIVND (reference sequence). This CDR3 has 15 residues. V gave up 3 bases and J gave up 0 bases, with 10 bases separating them. The chain's CDR3 is CASSMGQGSTDTQYI. As DNA, the CDR3 is TGTGCCAGTAGTATGGGGCAGGGTAGCACAGATACGCAGTATATT.

Relative to its sample, this clonotype is medium-sized (0.01 to 0.1%). CDR3 amino acids: CASSNRDSPGYTF. The CDR3 DNA reads TGTGCCAGCAGTAACCGGGACAGCCCTGGCTACACCTTC. V is TRBV6-1 and J is TRBJ1-2; 7 nucleotides match TRBD1. V dropped 5 bases and J dropped 7; count of bases not matched to a gene: 7. Germline CDR1 and CDR2: MNHNS and SASEGT. CDR3 size: 13 residues.

This clonotype appeared many times. J is TRBJ2-7 and V is TRBV4-1; 10 nucleotides align to TRBD2. J gave up 3 bases and V 2 bases, and 4 bases lay outside the gene matches. The length of the CDR3 is 15 residues. Looked up from germline, CDR1 is MGHRA and CDR2 is YSYEKL. The CDR3 sequence is CASSQFTSGIYEQYF. CDR3 in DNA: TGCGCCAGCAGCCAATTTACTAGCGGGATCTACGAGCAGTACTTC.

The sample holds many counts of this clonotype. This chain joins TRBV6-1 and TRBJ2-1; no clear D gene. The CDR3 sequence is 19 residues long. Trimming removed 3 bases at V and 0 bases at J, with 21 bases between. Germline-derived CDR1 and CDR2 are MNHNS and SASEGT. The CDR3 sequence is CASSESLGHTRNSYNEQFF. The CDR3 DNA reads TGTGCCAGCAGTGAGTCTTTAGGTCACACCCGGAACTCCTACAATGAGCAGTTCTTC.

This clonotype has at least ten counts. The V gene is TRBV4-2, the J gene TRBJ1-4, with D possibly TRBD1 on 5 matching bases. Looked up from germline, CDR1 is LGHNA and CDR2 is YNFKEQ. V was trimmed by 4 bases and J by 0 bases, leaving 18 bases between them. This CDR3 contains 18 residues. CDR3 sequence reads: CASSRDVLGATTNEKLFF. The DNA of the CDR3 is TGTGCCAGCAGCCGGGACGTTTTAGGTGCTACAACTAATGAAAAACTGTTTTTT.

This clonotype was recorded many times. The chain couples TRBV15 to TRBJ2-3; D gene ambiguous. V shed 2 bases and J shed 6 bases, with 12 bases lying between them. From germline, CDR1 is LNHNV and CDR2 YYDKDF (reference sequence). This CDR3 has 14 residues. CDR3: CATSRLSATDTQYF. The CDR3 DNA sequence: TGTGCCACCAGCAGACTTAGTGCGACGGATACGCAGTATTTT.

At least ten counts were recorded for this clonotype. The chain has TRBV7-9 and TRBJ2-7, with a possible D match to TRBD1 (5 bases). CDR1 and CDR2 from the germline V gene are SEHNR and FQNEAQ (reference sequence). Deletions cut 0 bases from V and 3 bases from J, with 9 bases between. This CDR3 has 14 amino acids. The CDR3 DNA is TGTGCCAGCAGCTTAGCGGCCAGGGACTACGAGCAGTACTTC. Protein sequence: CASSLAARDYEQYF.